The table lists the clone carrying this T cell receptor (beta chain) with a few counts. Profiled with immunoSEQ multiplex PCR; TCRdb holds only in-frame clones, not every one. The sample contains about 2.4 million clones, more than 80% of which appear only once. The length of the CDR3 is 13 residues. The data belong to a study of shared clonotypes between healthy human individuals. Sequencing input: naive CD4+ T cells sorted from blood. Subset of the sample: CD45RA+ positively selected. The TCR sequence derives from a man aged 18-30 years in good health. This chain joins TRBV21-1 and TRBJ2-7. TRBV21-1 is recorded as a pseudogene. The CDR3 spells CASSDSGPYEQYF. The CDR3 nucleotides are TGTGCCAGCAGCGACTCGGGACCCTACGAGCAGTACTTC.